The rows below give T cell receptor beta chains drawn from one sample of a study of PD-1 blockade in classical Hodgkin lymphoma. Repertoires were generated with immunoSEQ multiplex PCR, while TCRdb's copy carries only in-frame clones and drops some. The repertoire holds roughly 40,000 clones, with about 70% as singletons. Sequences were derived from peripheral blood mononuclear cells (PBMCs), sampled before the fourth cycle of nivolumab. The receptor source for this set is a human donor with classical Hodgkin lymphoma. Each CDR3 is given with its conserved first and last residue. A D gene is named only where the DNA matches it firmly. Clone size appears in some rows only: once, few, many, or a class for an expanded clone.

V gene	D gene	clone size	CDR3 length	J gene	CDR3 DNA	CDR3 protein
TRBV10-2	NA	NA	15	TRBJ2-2	TGCGCCAGCAGTAGGGATGGGGTAGGCACCGGGGAGCTGTTTTTT	CASSRDGVGTGELFF
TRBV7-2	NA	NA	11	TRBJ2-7	TGTGCCAGCAGCGACAGGTACGAGCAGTACTTC	CASSDRYEQYF
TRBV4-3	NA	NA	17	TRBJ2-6	TGCGCCAGCAGCCATGACTACAGGGCGCCTGGGGCCAACGTCCTGACTTTC	CASSHDYRAPGANVLTF
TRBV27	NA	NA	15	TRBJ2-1	TGTGCCAGCAGTTTAGAAGGAGGGTCCTACAATGAGCAGTTCTTC	CASSLEGGSYNEQFF
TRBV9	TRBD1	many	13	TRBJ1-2	TGTGCCAGCAGCGTGGGACAGGACTATGGCTACACCTTC	CASSVGQDYGYTF
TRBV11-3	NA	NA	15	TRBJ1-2	TGTGCCAGCAGCTCCAACCCGCGGGGGGACTATGGCTACACCTTC	CASSSNPRGDYGYTF
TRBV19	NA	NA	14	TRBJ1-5	TGTGCCAGTAGTATAGAACAGCTCAATCAGCCCCAGCATTTT	CASSIEQLNQPQHF
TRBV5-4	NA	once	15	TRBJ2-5	TGTGCCAGCAGCTTGCAGACCCGGGCACAAGAGACCCAGTACTTC	CASSLQTRAQETQYF
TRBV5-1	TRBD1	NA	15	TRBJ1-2	TGCGCCAGCAGCGAGGGGACAGGTGGGGGCTATGGCTACACCTTC	CASSEGTGGGYGYTF
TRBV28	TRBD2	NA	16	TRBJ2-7	TGTGCCAGCAGTCTCGACCTCCTAGCGGCACCTTACGAGCAGTACTTC	CASSLDLLAAPYEQYF
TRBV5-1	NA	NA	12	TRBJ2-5	TGCGCCAGCAGCTTGGCCGGTGAGACCCAGTACTTC	CASSLAGETQYF
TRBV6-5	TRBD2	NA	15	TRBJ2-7	TGTGCCAGCACCCCGGGAGGGGCGGGGGGGTACGAGCAGTACTTC	CASTPGGAGGYEQYF
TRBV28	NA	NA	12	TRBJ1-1	TGTGCCAGCAGTTGGGCGGACACTGAAGCTTTCTTT	CASSWADTEAFF
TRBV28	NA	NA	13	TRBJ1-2	TGTGCCAGCAGTTTGGAGGCGAACTATGGCTACACCTTC	CASSLEANYGYTF
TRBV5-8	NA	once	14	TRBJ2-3	TGTGCCAGCAGCTTGGGCGGAGTTCCAGATACGCAGTATTTT	CASSLGGVPDTQYF
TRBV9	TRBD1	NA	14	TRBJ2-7	TGTGCCAGCAGCGTTGGGACAGGGAGTTGGGAGCAGTACTTC	CASSVGTGSWEQYF
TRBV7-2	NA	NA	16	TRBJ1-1	TGTGCCAGCAGCGTGAGATCAGGGGTGGTGAACACTGAAGCTTTCTTT	CASSVRSGVVNTEAFF
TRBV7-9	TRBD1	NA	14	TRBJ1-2	TGTGCCAGCAGCTCCTACCACGGACAGGGGGGCTACACCTTC	CASSSYHGQGGYTF
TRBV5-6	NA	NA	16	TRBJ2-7	TGTGCCAGCAGCTTGGGGCGGGGCTGGATCTACTACGAGCAGTACTTC	CASSLGRGWIYYEQYF
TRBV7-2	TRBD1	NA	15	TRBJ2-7	TGTGCCAGCAGCTTAATGGGGACAGGTCCCTACGAGCAGTACTTC	CASSLMGTGPYEQYF
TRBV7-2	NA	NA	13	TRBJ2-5	TGTGCCAGCAGGAAGGGGGTAGCTGAGACCCAGTACTTC	CASRKGVAETQYF
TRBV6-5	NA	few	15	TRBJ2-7	TGTGCCAGCAGTAGGTCTAGGCCCCCCGGCTACGAGCAGTACTTC	CASSRSRPPGYEQYF
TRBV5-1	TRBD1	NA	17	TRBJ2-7	TGCGCCAGCAGCAGACCCATGACAGGGCAACAGACCTACGAGCAGTACTTC	CASSRPMTGQQTYEQYF
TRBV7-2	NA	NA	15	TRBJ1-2	TGTGCCAGCAGCTCGGGGTACGGGCCGCTCTATGGCTACACCTTC	CASSSGYGPLYGYTF
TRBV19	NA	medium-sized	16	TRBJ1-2	TGTGCCAGTAGTCCCAAACCCAGTGTAATGAACTATGGCTACACCTTC	CASSPKPSVMNYGYTF
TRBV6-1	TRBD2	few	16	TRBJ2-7	TGTGCCAGCAATGACGGGAGGGCGACAGGAGAGTACGAGCAGTACTTC	CASNDGRATGEYEQYF
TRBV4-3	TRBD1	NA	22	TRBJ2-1	TGCGCCAGCAGCCATCTCCGGGACAGGGGGCGTTCAGGGCTAGCGGGGACCAATGAGCAGTTCTTC	CASSHLRDRGRSGLAGTNEQFF
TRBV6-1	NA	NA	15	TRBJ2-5	TGTGCCAGCAGGTCGGCCTACCTGGGGCAAGAGACCCAGTACTTC	CASRSAYLGQETQYF
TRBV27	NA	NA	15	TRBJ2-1	TGTGCCAGCAGTTCCGGGGGAAAGGCCTACAATGAGCAGTTCTTC	CASSSGGKAYNEQFF
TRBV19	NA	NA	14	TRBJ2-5	TGTGCCAGTAGTCACCTGGGGCCCCAAGAGACCCAGTACTTC	CASSHLGPQETQYF
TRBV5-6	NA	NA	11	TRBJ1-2	TGTGCCAGCAGCTACATCTATGGCTACACCTTC	CASSYIYGYTF
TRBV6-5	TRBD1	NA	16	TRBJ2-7	TGTGCCAGCAGTTACCCGACAGGGTCAGGAGTCCACGAGCAGTACTTC	CASSYPTGSGVHEQYF
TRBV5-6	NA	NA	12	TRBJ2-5	TGTGCCAGCAGCTTGAACCAAGAGACCCAGTACTTC	CASSLNQETQYF
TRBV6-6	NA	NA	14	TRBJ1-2	TGTGCCAGCAGTTACTCGGACAGCGAGTATGGCTACACCTTC	CASSYSDSEYGYTF
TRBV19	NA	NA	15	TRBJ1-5	TGTGCCAGTAGTCCCTACGACAGATTAAATCAGCCCCAGCATTTT	CASSPYDRLNQPQHF
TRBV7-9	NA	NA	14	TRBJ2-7	TGTGCCAGCAACCCGGCGGGGTGGCCCTACGAGCAGTACTTC	CASNPAGWPYEQYF